Listed here is a single TCR beta chain. Antigen: not known. Assay: immunoSEQ multiplex PCR; the TCRdb copy retains only in-frame clones and omits some. This table has tens of thousands of clones, about nine tenths appearing once. This entry is derived from a study of OX40 agonist ivuxolimab in advanced cancers. Germline V gives CDR1 SEHNR, CDR2 FQNEAQ (reference sequence). The CDR3 has 18 residues. The trim removed 2 bases at V and 1 base at J, leaving 12 bases unmatched. Regarding the study as a whole: Partial responders receiving 0.1-3.0 mg/kg showed among the lowest clonal expansion.

The clonotype comes from an adult with an advanced solid tumor such as melanoma, head and neck, liver or kidney cancer. The starting material was CD4+ or CD8+ T cells sorted from blood, obtained in a trial of the OX40 agonist ivuxolimab. The gene calls are TRBV7-9 and TRBJ2-3, with TRBD2 matching over 7 bases. The CDR3: CASSLPRWREWGTDTQYF. As DNA, the CDR3 is TGTGCCAGCAGCTTACCGCGGTGGCGGGAGTGGGGCACAGATACGCAGTATTTT.